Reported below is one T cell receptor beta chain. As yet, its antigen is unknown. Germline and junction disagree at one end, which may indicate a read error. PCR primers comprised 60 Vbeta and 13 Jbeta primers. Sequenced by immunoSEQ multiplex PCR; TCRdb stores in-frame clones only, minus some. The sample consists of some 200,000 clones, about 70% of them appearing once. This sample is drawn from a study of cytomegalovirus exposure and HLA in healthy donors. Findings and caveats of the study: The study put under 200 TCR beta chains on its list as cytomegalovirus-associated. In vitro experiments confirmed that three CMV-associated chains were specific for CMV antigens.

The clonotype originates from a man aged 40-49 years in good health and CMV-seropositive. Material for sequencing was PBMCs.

The CDR3 here is CASSPQGAEAFF. CDR3 bases: TGCGCCAGCAGCCCGCAGGGTGCTGAGGCTTTCTTT. The chain recombines TRBV4-1 with TRBJ1-1, with a tentative D call TRBD1 (5 bases). CDR1 and CDR2 from the germline V gene are MGHRA and YSYEKL. The CDR3 is made up of 12 amino acids.